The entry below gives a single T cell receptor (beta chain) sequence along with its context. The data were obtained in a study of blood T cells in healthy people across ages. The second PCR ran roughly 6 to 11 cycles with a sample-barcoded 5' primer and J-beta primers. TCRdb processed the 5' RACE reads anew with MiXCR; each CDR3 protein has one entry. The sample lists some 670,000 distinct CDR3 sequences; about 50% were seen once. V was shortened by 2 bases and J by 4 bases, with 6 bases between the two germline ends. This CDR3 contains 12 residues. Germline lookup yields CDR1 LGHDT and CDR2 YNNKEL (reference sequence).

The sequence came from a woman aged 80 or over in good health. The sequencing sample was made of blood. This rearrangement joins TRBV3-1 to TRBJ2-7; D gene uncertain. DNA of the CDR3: TGTGCCAGCAGCCAACAGAAATACGAGCAGTACTTC. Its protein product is CASSQQKYEQYF.